The source of this T cell receptor beta chain is a study of neurological immune-mediated disorders. Study-wide results and limits: Across subjects, no CDR3 amino acid sequence appeared in expanded clones of more than one subject, a finding that suggested private repertoires in all groups.

Synthesis of cDNA used 5'RACE (with 10-nucleotide random UMIs). TCRdb re-called the 5' RACE reads with MiXCR, one entry per CDR3 protein. Of about 59,000 distinct CDR3 sequences in the sample, 24% were seen once. In its sample, this clonotype was seen many times. Its antigen is not identified. Described time point: technical triplicate 2. The sequenced sample consisted of PBMCs. The clonotype originates from a man aged 55 to 69 with HTLV-1-associated myelopathy (HAM/TSP).

Here the CDR3 DNA reads TGTGCCAGCAGCGTGAACGGGGACATGAACACTGAAGCTTTCTTT. It specifies CASSVNGDMNTEAFF. The chain combines TRBV5-4 with TRBJ1-1; D may be TRBD1 (6 bases). The V end lost 4 bases, the J end lost 0 bases, and 13 bases lay between the germline ends. CDR3 length: 15 residues. The V gene's germline CDR1 is SGHNT and CDR2 YYREEE (reference sequence).